The entry below gives a single TCR beta chain sequence along with its context. In this sample, this clone turned up once. The target of this receptor is not known. One base away there is no much larger clone; base qualities are not given. The source of the sample is a study of PD-1 blockade in classical Hodgkin lymphoma (dated by TCRdb to about 2020). About the investigation overall: Nivolumab dosing was 3 mg/kg intravenously every 2 weeks, continuing until either disease progression or unacceptable toxicity. To define a peripheral blood immune signature of response to PD-1 blockade in classical Hodgkin lymphoma, the study combined TCR beta sequencing with CyTOF. Findings and caveats that apply to the study as a whole: Trial patients achieving complete response had baseline diversity similar to newly diagnosed patients, whereas partial responders and progressors had significantly lower diversity. Newly diagnosed patients were reported to have lower baseline TCR diversity than healthy donors, and relapsed/refractory patients were reported to have lower baseline TCR diversity still. A significant rise by C4D1 was seen in CD4+ but not CD8+ TCR diversity (p=0.0027 vs p=0.16), with the rise being most apparent in complete responders (p=0.02). Lower diversity was observed in patients in whom nivolumab was started less than 1 year after ASCT, and these patients were excluded from later analyses so that confounding by immune reconstitution would be avoided. The study was limited to a single clinical trial cohort, and causes of repertoire differences, possibly disease activity or prior therapy, remained undefined.

Sequences SGHTS (CDR1) and YDEGEE (CDR2) are obtained from the germline V gene. V loses 0 bases of germline sequence and J loses 2 bases, and the interval between the two ends is 12 bases. The CDR3, from cysteine to phenylalanine, totals 15 residues. The retained sequence is limited to the CDR3, 45 bases, with the frame set at the first base. The Qiagen DNeasy kit was used to extract genomic DNA both from unsorted PBMCs and from the negatively selected CD4+ and CD8+ fractions. TCR beta CDR3 regions were subjected to amplification by immunoSEQ multiplex PCR with primers that anneal to V and J segments. A synthetic immune receptor repertoire was used to minimize amplification bias, and any remaining bias was removed computationally after sequencing. As for the authors' bioinformatics: Repertoire diversity was quantified as the Shannon entropy index using custom Python scripts. Unsorted, CD4+ and CD8+ repertoires were examined separately, except in combined analyses, for which CD4+ and CD8+ sequences were merged in silico. A clone was considered expanded if an increase in frequency of at least 2-fold after treatment relative to C1D1 was found, and a pseudocount of 0.5 was applied to clones undetected at baseline. Clones with 0 or 1 copy at C1D1 were defined as singleton clones, while clones with 2 or more copies were defined as non-singleton clones. By matching protein sequences in sorted samples from the same patient, clones expanded in unsorted samples were annotated as CD4+, CD8+ or unknown. Wilcoxon tests on paired samples were used to test changes in diversity from C1D1 to C4D1. In its TCRdb copy, this immuneACCESS table keeps in-frame sequences only and misses some clones. Where compared with another copy, unresolved V genes explain less than half of these, and the others have no known cause. D and trimming come from the DNA, and the V and J calls and clone size come from that table. For this sample there are approximately 80,000 clones; roughly 90% appear just once. The ten largest clones add up to less than 25% of the sample.

This specimen's time point label, per the study, means: cycle 1 day 1 (C1D1), immediately before nivolumab initiation. Relapse after autologous stem cell transplantation had occurred in all trial patients, and cohorts A, B and C were distinguished by prior brentuximab vedotin exposure. A total of over 55 patients with relapsed/refractory classical Hodgkin lymphoma made up the trial cohort, and each patient's best overall response was complete response, partial response or progressive disease. Trial patients were treated with single-agent nivolumab in the multi-cohort phase II CheckMate 205 trial. An independent review committee assessed best overall response by applying the 2007 International Working Group response criteria. Trial PBMCs were collected just before the start of nivolumab (C1D1) and during therapy at cycle 2 day 1 and cycle 4 day 1. Peripheral blood was collected in 8 mL Vacutainer Cell Preparation Tubes, from which PBMCs were isolated by centrifugation and then cryopreserved.

The chain was built from TRBV5-8 and TRBJ2-7; there is no confident call for the D gene. The TCR comes from a human donor with classical Hodgkin lymphoma. The sequences come from peripheral blood mononuclear cells (PBMCs), collected at baseline. Here the CDR3 is given as CASSLAPSWTYEQYF. The DNA is TGTGCCAGCAGCTTGGCCCCATCTTGGACCTACGAGCAGTACTTC.